This TCR beta chain derives from a study of beta chain features in type 1 diabetes. General observations from the study: Patients' naive, central memory and regulatory TCRB repertoires appeared more alike than those of healthy donors.

Trimming took 1 base from V and 2 from J; bases not matched to a gene: 5. The CDR3 is 16 residues long. Germline lookup yields CDR1 LNHDA and CDR2 SQIVND (reference sequence). Comment on this clone: The antigen is not known.

Sequenced material consisted of expressed TCRB transcripts (all of the isolated RNA was reverse transcribed). The repertoire was sequenced with immunoSEQ multiplex PCR; TCRdb's copy has only in-frame clones and lacks some. The sample shows a few hundred thousand clones, roughly 14% of them seen only once. The source of this sequence is a man aged 30 to 39 in good health. Sequencing was carried out using naive CD4+ T cells from blood. The chain joins TRBV19 to TRBJ2-5, with TRBD2 matching 9 bases. The CDR3 coding sequence is TGTGCCAGTAGTATAGCTGTGACTAGCGGTCAAGAGACCCAGTACTTC. Translated, it gives CASSIAVTSGQETQYF. The full variable domain, rest sourced from reference TRBV19 and TRBJ2-5, is DGGITQSPKYLFRKEGQNVTLSCEQNLNHDAMYWYRQDPGQGLRLIYYSQIVNDFQKGDIAEGYSVSREKKESFPLTVTSAQKNPTAFYLCASSIAVTSGQETQYFGPGTRLLVL.